The next 32 T cell receptor beta chains were all read from a single sample in a study of T cell responses to AZD1222 COVID-19 vaccine. Here immunoSEQ multiplex PCR was the method, and the copy in TCRdb shows in-frame clones only, minus some. The sample has approximately 150,000 clones; roughly nine tenths are singletons. Material: peripheral blood, obtained 28 days after the second dose of the MenACWY control vaccine. All receptors come from an adult who received the MenACWY meningococcal vaccine as a control.

As regards this clone: Different DNA sequences within this sample yield the same CDR3. The chain links TRBV3-1 (or the pseudogene TRBV3-2) to TRBJ2-3; D not certain. The germline CDR1 and CDR2 sequences are LGHDT and YNNKEL (reference sequence). With 4 bases removed from V and 1 base from J, the gap between germline ends came to 6 bases. CDR3 length equals 13 residues. CDR3 nucleotides: TGTGCCAGCAGCCCCTCGGGCACAGATACGCAGTATTTT. Translating gives CASSPSGTDTQYF.

The rearrangement uses TRBV6-5 and TRBJ1-3; 11 positions match TRBD1. CDR1 is MNHEY, CDR2 SVGAGI, per germline. V lost 2 bases to trimming and J lost 7 bases; unmatched junction nucleotides: 1. The CDR3 loop spans 14 amino acids. In DNA, the CDR3 is TGTGCCAGCAGTTACGGGGACAGGGGGAACACCATATATTTT. Protein: CASSYGDRGNTIYF.

The table lists this clone with a count of one. V usage is TRBV5-8 and J usage is TRBJ1-5; the D is unclear. V was trimmed by 2 bases and J by 5 bases, leaving 17 bases between them. This CDR3 has 16 amino acids. CDR1 and CDR2 from the germline V gene are SGHTS and YDEGEE. The CDR3 spells CASSFHPGIGDQPQHF. The CDR3 DNA follows: TGTGCCAGCAGCTTCCACCCGGGTATCGGGGATCAGCCCCAGCATTTT.

The chain combines TRBV6-5 with TRBJ2-1, with D perhaps matching TRBD1 or TRBD2 (5 bases each). Germline-derived CDR1 and CDR2 are MNHEY and SVGAGI. The CDR3 covers 13 residues. Trimming pared 5 bases from V and 5 bases from J, leaving 10 bases between. CDR3 nucleotides: TGTGCCAGCAGTACCGGGACGAACAATGAGCAGTTCTTC. As protein: CASSTGTNNEQFF.

The chain joins TRBV13 to TRBJ2-3, with D unresolved. Germline loops: CDR1 PRHDT, CDR2 FYEKMQ (reference sequence). Trimming stripped 1 base from V and 2 bases from J, with 4 bases between. CDR3 length: 13 residues. CDR3 in DNA: TGTGCCAGCAGCTTAGCCTACACAGATACGCAGTATTTT. Its translation is CASSLAYTDTQYF.

The V and J genes are TRBV19 and TRBJ2-5; 8 bases align to TRBD1. The germline V gene encodes CDR1 LNHDA and CDR2 SQIVND (reference sequence). After removal of 2 bases from V and 4 bases from J, the junction contained 0 bases not matched to a gene. The CDR3 totals 13 residues. CDR3 sequence reads: CASSIQGAETQYF. CDR3 DNA: TGTGCCAGTAGTATACAGGGGGCAGAGACCCAGTACTTC.

The chain uses TRBV7-9 and TRBJ2-5, with D perhaps being TRBD1 or TRBD2 (5 bases each). V was shortened by 3 bases and J by 5 bases, with 16 bases between the two germline ends. Germline loops: CDR1 SEHNR, CDR2 FQNEAQ (reference sequence). The CDR3 totals 15 residues. The chain's CDR3 is CASSLNPGTAETQYF. CDR3 nucleotide sequence: TGTGCCAGCAGCTTGAACCCGGGGACCGCGGAGACCCAGTACTTC.

The chain carries TRBV5-1 and TRBJ2-3; tentative D call: TRBD2 (7 bases). Germline loops: CDR1 SGHRS, CDR2 YFSETQ. The CDR3 is 15 residues long. V shed 3 bases and J shed 0 bases, with 11 bases lying between them. The CDR3 here is CASSSAGASTDTQYF. In nucleotides, the CDR3 is TGCGCCAGCAGCTCCGCGGGGGCGAGCACAGATACGCAGTATTTT.

The rearrangement joins TRBV29-1 to TRBJ2-2, with no clear D. The germline CDR1 and CDR2 sequences are SQVTM and ANQGSEA. Trimming cost V 6 bases and J 3 bases, with 5 bases left between them. This CDR3 spans 11 amino acids. CDR3 nucleotides: TGCAGCGTCAAGGACACCGGGGAGCTGTTTTTT. Protein product: CSVKDTGELFF.

The J gene is TRBJ2-5, the V gene TRBV29-1; TRBD1 might be the D (7 bases). The CDR3 length is 13 residues. V was cut by 8 bases and J by 5 bases, with 18 bases left in between. Germline CDR1 is SQVTM and CDR2 is ANQGSEA. The CDR3 coding sequence is TGCAGCTCGGGGGTAGGGGGCAGGGAGACCCAGTACTTC. Protein sequence: CSSGVGGRETQYF. The variable domain in full, with the rest retrieved from reference TRBV29-1 and TRBJ2-5, is SAVISQKPSRDICQRGTSLTIQCQVDSQVTMMFWYRQQPGQSLTLIATANQGSEATYESGFVIDKFPISRPNLTFSTLTVSNMSPEDSSIYLCSSGVGGRETQYFGPGTRLLVL.

The gene calls are TRBV7-8 and TRBJ2-7, with D maybe TRBD2 (6 bases). V gave up 0 bases and J gave up 5 bases, with 8 bases separating them. Germline V gene lookup returns CDR1 SGHVS and CDR2 FQNEAQ. This CDR3 has 13 amino acids. CDR3 DNA sequence: TGTGCCAGCAGCTTAGCGGGGGGTGACGAGCAGTACTTC. This sequence encodes CASSLAGGDEQYF.

This sequence joins TRBV9 and TRBJ2-7; maybe TRBD1 (6 bases). Deletions cut 0 bases from V and 0 bases from J, with 10 bases between. Germline V gives CDR1 SGDLS, CDR2 YYNGEE. The CDR3 covers 15 residues. CDR3 bases: TGTGCCAGCAGCGTAGATAGGGGGACCTCCTACGAGCAGTACTTC. Translated, it gives CASSVDRGTSYEQYF.

Only a few counts were recorded for this clone. The chain uses TRBV6-4 and TRBJ2-3; 11 nucleotides align to TRBD1. The CDR3 runs 14 residues. The germline CDR1 and CDR2 sequences are MRHNA and SNTAGT. V lost 4 bases to trimming and J lost 4 bases; unmatched junction nucleotides: 1. The CDR3 sequence: CASSGTGGADTQYF. The CDR3 region has the DNA TGTGCCAGCAGTGGGACAGGGGGCGCAGATACGCAGTATTTT.

In the case of this clone: Other DNA sequences in the sample encode the same CDR3. The rearrangement links TRBV4-3 to TRBJ1-1, with D uncertain. Trimming removed 4 bases from V and 1 base from J, with 7 bases in between. In germline, CDR1 is LGHNA, CDR2 YSLEER. This CDR3 is 13 amino acids long. CDR3 amino acids: CASSPGWNTEAFF. The CDR3 DNA sequence: TGCGCCAGCAGCCCCGGTTGGAACACTGAAGCTTTCTTT.

This chain links TRBV7-9 with TRBJ2-2; D remains ambiguous. The germline CDR1 and CDR2 sequences are SEHNR and FQNEAQ (reference sequence). This CDR3 has 14 residues. The germline V and J ends were trimmed by 0 bases and 0 bases, with 2 bases remaining between them. The CDR3 loop reads CASSLASNTGELFF. DNA of the CDR3: TGTGCCAGCAGCTTAGCCTCGAACACCGGGGAGCTGTTTTTT.

The chain uses TRBV11-3 and TRBJ2-1, with D unclear. Germline CDR1 and CDR2: SGHNT and YENEEA. V was shortened by 0 bases and J by 2 bases, with 8 bases between the two germline ends. This CDR3 is built from 15 residues. CDR3 sequence: CASSLDPATYNEQFF. The CDR3 bases are TGTGCCAGCAGCTTAGATCCTGCAACCTACAATGAGCAGTTCTTC.

CDR3 protein: CASSLTLPDTQYF. For the CDR3, the DNA is TGTGCCAGCAGCTTGACCCTCCCAGATACGCAGTATTTT. The J gene is TRBJ2-3, the V gene TRBV7-2; D is undetermined. V lost 3 bases and J 4 bases, leaving 8 bases between the germline ends. This CDR3 has 13 amino acids. Per the germline V gene, CDR1 is SGHTA and CDR2 is FQGNSA.

The chain has TRBV7-9 and TRBJ2-1; TRBD2 might be the D (6 bases). CDR1 and CDR2 (germline): SEHNR, FQNEAQ (reference sequence). V was trimmed by 6 bases and J by 4 bases, leaving 19 bases between them. This CDR3 comprises 16 residues. Here the CDR3 reads CASSRPGEPVYNEQFF. For the CDR3, the DNA is TGTGCCAGCAGTCGACCGGGAGAGCCTGTTTACAATGAGCAGTTCTTC.

V gene TRBV7-9 combines with J gene TRBJ1-1; D not certain. Trimming stripped 1 base from V and 4 bases from J, with 10 bases between. The CDR3 covers 14 residues. Germline assignment: CDR1 SEHNR and CDR2 FQNEAQ (reference sequence). CDR3 region: CASSLGTTVTEAFF. The DNA of the CDR3 is TGTGCCAGCAGCTTAGGGACCACGGTCACTGAAGCTTTCTTT.

The chain carries TRBV27 and TRBJ2-7; 10 bases are a match to TRBD2. V shed 6 bases and J 7 bases; nucleotides not matched to a gene: 15. The V gene's germline CDR1 is MNHEY and CDR2 SMNVEV (reference sequence). The CDR3 runs to 16 residues. In DNA form, the CDR3 reads TGTGCCAGCAGACAAATAGGGCTAGCGGGAGCGGGTGAGCAGTACTTC. Encoded protein: CASRQIGLAGAGEQYF.

The chain combines TRBV29-1 with TRBJ2-7, with D uncertain. This CDR3 comprises 11 residues. Per the germline V gene, CDR1 is SQVTM and CDR2 is ANQGSEA. V gave up 6 bases and J gave up 0 bases, with 6 bases separating them. In DNA form, the CDR3 reads TGCAGCGTCCTAAGCTCCTACGAGCAGTACTTC. This sequence encodes CSVLSSYEQYF.

The CDR3 nucleotides are TGTGCCAGCAGCGTAGTGGCGGAACACACAGATACGCAGTATTTT. This gives the protein CASSVVAEHTDTQYF. This chain uses TRBV9 with TRBJ2-3, with D unclear. The CDR3 sequence is 15 residues long. Germline V gene lookup returns CDR1 SGDLS and CDR2 YYNGEE. Trimming left V 0 bases short and J 2 bases short, with 10 bases between. Full variable domain (outside the CDR3, taken from reference TRBV9 and TRBJ2-3): DSGVTQTPKHLITATGQRVTLRCSPRSGDLSVYWYQQSLDQGLQFLIQYYNGEERAKGNILERFSAQQFPDLHSELNLSSLELGDSALYFCASSVVAEHTDTQYFGPGTRLTVL.

The chain has TRBV10-1 and TRBJ2-1, with D perhaps TRBD2 (5 bases). The germline gives CDR1 WNHNN, CDR2 SYGVQD (reference sequence). V dropped 3 bases and J dropped 6 bases, with 15 bases sitting between them. The CDR3 covers 15 residues. The CDR3 nucleotides read TGCGCCAGCAGTGACCCTACGGGATCGTTCAATGAGCAGTTCTTC. Protein product: CASSDPTGSFNEQFF.

The V call is TRBV5-1, the J call TRBJ2-3; D is possibly TRBD1 or TRBD2 (5 bases each). Germline V gives CDR1 SGHRS, CDR2 YFSETQ. CDR3 length: 15 amino acids. V was pared by 0 bases and J by 1 base, with 9 bases between. This chain's CDR3 is CASSLGDPGTDTQYF. The DNA of the CDR3 is TGCGCCAGCAGCTTGGGGGACCCGGGCACAGATACGCAGTATTTT.

The CDR3 DNA follows: TGTGCCAGCAACGGACTAGCGAGAGACAATGAGCAGTTCTTC. This gives the protein CASNGLARDNEQFF. The chain uses TRBV28 and TRBJ2-1, with 9 positions matching TRBD2. The CDR3 is 14 amino acids. The germline gives CDR1 MDHEN, CDR2 SYDVKM. J was trimmed by 5 bases and V by 7 bases; bases with no gene match: 6.

This clone was picked up one time. J is TRBJ2-7 and V is TRBV10-3; 7 bases agree with TRBD1. Germline CDR1 is ENHRY and CDR2 is SYGVKD. The CDR3 totals 14 residues. Trimming cost V 7 bases and J 0 bases; bases outside gene matches: 6. The DNA of the CDR3 is TGTGCCATCAAAGGGGACAGCAGCTCCTACGAGCAGTACTTC. Protein: CAIKGDSSSYEQYF.

The chain recombines TRBV7-2 with TRBJ2-5, with 7 positions matching TRBD2. The V gene end was trimmed by 4 bases and the J gene end by 1 base; junction bases not matched to a gene: 6. The CDR3 length is 15 residues. Per the germline V gene, CDR1 is SGHTA and CDR2 is FQGNSA. CDR3 nucleotide sequence: TGTGCCAGCAGCTCAACTTCTAGCGGCCAAGAGACCCAGTACTTC. Its translation: CASSSTSSGQETQYF.

This clone was counted between two and nine times. This sequence joins TRBV27 and TRBJ2-7; D call uncertain. Trimming shortened V by 2 bases and J by 3 bases, and 8 bases separated the two germline ends. The CDR3 covers 13 residues. Per germline, CDR1 MNHEY and CDR2 SMNVEV (reference sequence). For the CDR3, the DNA is TGTGCCAGCAGTTTAAAGGCACTCTACGAGCAGTACTTC. Its translation: CASSLKALYEQYF.

The chain has TRBV7-9 and TRBJ2-2, with TRBD1 as a possible D gene (6 bases). Germline loops: CDR1 SEHNR, CDR2 FQNEAQ (reference sequence). CDR3 size: 16 residues. Trimming shortened V by 1 base and J by 2 bases, and 11 bases separated the two germline ends. The chain's CDR3 is CASSLVLDSNTGELFF. As DNA, the CDR3 is TGTGCCAGCAGCTTAGTTTTGGACAGTAACACCGGGGAGCTGTTTTTT.

The V gene is TRBV7-2, the J gene TRBJ2-7; D may be TRBD2 (5 bases). Germline CDR1 SGHTA, CDR2 FQGNSA. Trimming stripped 1 base from V and 6 bases from J, with 22 bases between. This CDR3 has 17 residues. The CDR3 loop reads CASSLGRAGLAGSEQYF. CDR3 bases: TGTGCCAGCAGCTTAGGGCGGGCGGGCCTGGCGGGCTCCGAGCAGTACTTC.

V gene TRBV7-3 combines with J gene TRBJ2-1; D remains ambiguous. This CDR3 is built from 15 residues. The V end was cut by 2 bases, the J end by 0 bases, with 8 bases between. CDR1 and CDR2 from the germline V gene are SGHTA and FQGTGA. The CDR3 reads CASSLAGSSYNEQFF. The CDR3 coding sequence is TGTGCCAGCAGCTTAGCAGGAAGCTCCTACAATGAGCAGTTCTTC.

The chain is built from TRBV21-1 and TRBJ2-5; the tabulated D call, TRBD2, remains unverified against the DNA. TRBV21-1 is shown as a pseudogene. The CDR3 has 15 amino acids. The chain's CDR3 is CASSKSGRRRETQYF. DNA for the CDR3: TGTGCCAGCAGCAAATCCGGCAGGAGGCGCGAGACCCAGTACTTC.